This is a list of T cell receptor beta chains from one sample in a study of blood T cell repertoires in COVID-19. TCRdb's table, derived via immunoSEQ multiplex PCR, lists solely in-frame clones and lacks some. This sample has about 97,000 clones, with more than 90% found just once. The sequenced material came from peripheral blood. The origin of the receptors is a man between 18 and 29 years old with acute or convalescent COVID-19. Both conserved end residues are part of each CDR3. Fields, in order: CDR3 protein, CDR3 length, J gene, V gene.

CDR3: CASSPGWDTGELFF; length: 14; J: TRBJ2-2; V: TRBV9
CDR3: CASSLSNTNTGELFF; length: 15; J: TRBJ2-2; V: TRBV5-1
CDR3: CASSPLADSNQPQHF; length: 15; J: TRBJ1-5; V: TRBV18
CDR3: CASSLDRMGETLNTEAFF; length: 18; J: TRBJ1-1; V: TRBV18
CDR3: CASRLTGLAGVEVYNEQFF; length: 19; J: TRBJ2-1; V: TRBV10-2
CDR3: CASIGQGEGNQPQHF; length: 15; J: TRBJ1-5; V: TRBV5-4
CDR3: CATSDRRLNTGELFF; length: 15; J: TRBJ2-2; V: TRBV24-1
CDR3: CASGLVPKFSGGGTDTQYF; length: 19; J: TRBJ2-3; V: TRBV12-5
CDR3: CASSPMDSLYNSPLHF; length: 16; J: TRBJ1-6; V: TRBV5-5
CDR3: CASSYLVSTLEQPQHF; length: 16; J: TRBJ1-5; V: TRBV6-2/TRBV6-3
CDR3: CASSLGPTTTGMNYGYTF; length: 18; J: TRBJ1-2; V: TRBV5-1
CDR3: CASSSEQGGTEAFF; length: 14; J: TRBJ1-1; V: TRBV5-1
CDR3: CASSPQGQGSYNEQFF; length: 16; J: TRBJ2-1; V: TRBV5-1
CDR3: CASSLRGPDTQYF; length: 13; J: TRBJ2-3; V: TRBV5-6
CDR3: CASSLQGASGYTF; length: 13; J: TRBJ1-2; V: TRBV12-3/TRBV12-4
CDR3: CASSKALWDRGPSGSYNEQFF; length: 21; J: TRBJ2-1; V: TRBV21-1
CDR3: CASSLRDRNGRGYTF; length: 15; J: TRBJ1-2; V: TRBV6-5
CDR3: CATRATSTDTQYF; length: 13; J: TRBJ2-3; V: TRBV24-1
CDR3: CATPDRMGEQYF; length: 12; J: TRBJ2-7; V: TRBV11-3
CDR3: CASTYQTGGQDTQYF; length: 15; J: TRBJ2-3; V: TRBV5-1
CDR3: CASSYSSVGYTF; length: 12; J: TRBJ1-2; V: TRBV6-2/TRBV6-3
CDR3: CASSADLGASTDTQYF; length: 16; J: TRBJ2-3; V: TRBV5-1
CDR3: CASSTGQGFTEAFF; length: 14; J: TRBJ1-1; V: TRBV5-1
CDR3: CASRINRKGDTEAFF; length: 15; J: TRBJ1-1; V: TRBV6-5
CDR3: CASSLAVTMNTEAFF; length: 15; J: TRBJ1-1; V: TRBV7-8
CDR3: CSVLFQVNEKLFF; length: 13; J: TRBJ1-4; V: TRBV29-1
CDR3: CATQGTSGNTGELFF; length: 15; J: TRBJ2-2; V: TRBV24-1
CDR3: CASSPRTGVGEAFF; length: 14; J: TRBJ1-1; V: TRBV9
CDR3: CASSLVGDTEAFF; length: 13; J: TRBJ1-1; V: TRBV12-3/TRBV12-4
CDR3: CATGEAGANEQFF; length: 13; J: TRBJ2-1; V: TRBV24-1
CDR3: CASSFPGGAKGYTF; length: 14; J: TRBJ1-2; V: TRBV7-9
CDR3: CASSYQGVPLHF; length: 12; J: TRBJ1-6; V: TRBV5-1
CDR3: CASSPRQGENTEAFF; length: 15; J: TRBJ1-1; V: TRBV7-6
CDR3: CAWAGTRNQPQHF; length: 13; J: TRBJ1-5; V: TRBV30
CDR3: CASSLEGQGTDTQYF; length: 15; J: TRBJ2-3; V: TRBV11-3